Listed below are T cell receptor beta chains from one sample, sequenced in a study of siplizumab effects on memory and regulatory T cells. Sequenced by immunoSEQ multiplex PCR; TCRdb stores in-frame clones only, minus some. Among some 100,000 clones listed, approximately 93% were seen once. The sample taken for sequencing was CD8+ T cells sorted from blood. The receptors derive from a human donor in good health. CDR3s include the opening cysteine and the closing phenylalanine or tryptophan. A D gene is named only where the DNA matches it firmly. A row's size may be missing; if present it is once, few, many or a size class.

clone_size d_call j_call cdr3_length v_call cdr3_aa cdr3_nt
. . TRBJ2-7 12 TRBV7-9 CASSSNSYEQYF TGTGCCAGCAGCTCGAACAGCTACGAGCAGTACTTC
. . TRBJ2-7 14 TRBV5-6 CASSLRLASYEQYF TGTGCCAGCAGCTTGAGACTTGCATCCTACGAGCAGTACTTC
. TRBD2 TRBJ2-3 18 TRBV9 CASSVPLAGGSSTDTQYF TGTGCCAGCAGCGTTCCCCTAGCGGGGGGGTCTAGCACAGATACGCAGTATTTT
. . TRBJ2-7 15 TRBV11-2 CASSLVRELAYEQYF TGTGCCAGCAGCTTAGTCAGGGAGTTGGCCTACGAGCAGTACTTC
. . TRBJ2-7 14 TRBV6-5 CASSYSAQSYEQYF TGTGCCAGCAGTTACTCGGCACAGAGTTACGAGCAGTACTTC
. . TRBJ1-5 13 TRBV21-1 CASSKGGGQPQHF TGTGCCAGCAGCAAAGGAGGAGGACAGCCCCAGCATTTT
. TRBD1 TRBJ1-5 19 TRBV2 CASSEDWDRGLYSNQPQHF TGTGCCAGCAGTGAAGATTGGGACAGGGGCCTTTATAGCAATCAGCCCCAGCATTTT
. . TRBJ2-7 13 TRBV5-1 CASSAGRPAGQYF TGCGCCAGCAGCGCTGGGAGACCGGCGGGGCAGTACTTC
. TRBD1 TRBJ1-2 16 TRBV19 CASSNSPVQGAYGYTF TGTGCCAGTAGTAACTCCCCTGTGCAGGGGGCCTATGGCTACACCTTC
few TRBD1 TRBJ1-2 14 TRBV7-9 CASSHGQGAEGYTF TGTGCCAGCAGCCACGGACAGGGGGCTGAAGGCTACACCTTC
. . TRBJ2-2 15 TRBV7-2 CASSYGSGATGELFF TGTGCCAGCAGCTATGGGAGTGGGGCCACAGGGGAGCTGTTTTTT
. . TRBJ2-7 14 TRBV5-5 CASSIVGQSYEQYF TGTGCCAGCAGCATTGTCGGACAGTCCTACGAGCAGTACTTC
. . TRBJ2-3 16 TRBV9 CASSVGGRSSTDTQYF TGTGCCAGCAGCGTAGGGGGCCGCAGTTCCACAGATACGCAGTATTTT
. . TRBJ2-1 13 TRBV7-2 CASSFSGGNEQFF TGTGCCAGCAGCTTTTCAGGCGGCAATGAGCAGTTCTTC
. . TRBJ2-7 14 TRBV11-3 CASSLAPISYEQYF TGTGCCAGCAGCTTAGCCCCCATATCCTACGAGCAGTACTTC
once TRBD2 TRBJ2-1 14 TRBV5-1 CASSRTSAYNEQFF TGCGCCAGCAGCCGGACTAGCGCTTACAATGAGCAGTTCTTC
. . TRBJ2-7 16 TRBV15 CATSRDTGTPFYEQYF TGTGCCACCAGCAGAGATACTGGGACACCGTTCTACGAGCAGTACTTC
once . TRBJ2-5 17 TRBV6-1 CASSEGPGRLGQETQYF TGTGCCAGCAGTGAAGGCCCAGGGAGGTTGGGCCAAGAGACCCAGTACTTC
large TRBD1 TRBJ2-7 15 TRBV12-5 CASGFLSRGLYEQYF TGTGCTAGTGGTTTCTTATCCAGGGGGCTCTACGAGCAGTACTTC
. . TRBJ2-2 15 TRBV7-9 CASSSQSRDTGELFF TGTGCCAGCAGCTCCCAAAGCCGGGACACCGGGGAGCTGTTTTTT
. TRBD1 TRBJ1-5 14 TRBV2 CASSPTGAHQPQHF TGTGCCAGCAGTCCGACAGGGGCTCACCAGCCCCAGCATTTT
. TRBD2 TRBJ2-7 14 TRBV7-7 CASSFRSGAYEQYF TGTGCTAGCAGCTTCCGTAGCGGGGCCTACGAGCAGTACTTC
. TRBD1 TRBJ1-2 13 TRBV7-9 CASSSTGVYGYTF TGTGCCAGCAGTTCTACAGGGGTCTATGGCTACACCTTC
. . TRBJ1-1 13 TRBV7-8 CASSLAGSGEAFF TGTGCCAGCAGCTTAGCAGGGAGTGGTGAAGCTTTCTTT
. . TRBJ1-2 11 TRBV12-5 CASGPTGADTF TGTGCTAGTGGTCCCACGGGGGCCGACACCTTC
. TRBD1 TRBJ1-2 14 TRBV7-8 CASSSDRGQGGYTF TGTGCCAGCAGTTCCGACAGGGGGCAGGGGGGCTACACCTTC
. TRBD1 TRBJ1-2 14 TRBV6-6 CASTPVGTAHGYTF TGTGCCAGCACCCCGGTCGGGACAGCGCACGGCTACACCTTC
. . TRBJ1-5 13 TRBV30 CAWSAASNQPQHF TGTGCCTGGAGTGCAGCTAGCAATCAGCCCCAGCATTTT
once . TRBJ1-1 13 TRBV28 CASSFVSGTEAFF TGTGCCAGCAGTTTTGTTTCAGGCACTGAAGCTTTCTTT
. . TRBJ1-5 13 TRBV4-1 CASSQILEQPQHF TGCGCCAGCAGCCAGATACTTGAACAGCCCCAGCATTTT
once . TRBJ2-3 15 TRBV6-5 CASSYHSGSTDTQYF TGTGCCAGCAGTTACCACAGCGGGAGCACAGATACGCAGTATTTT
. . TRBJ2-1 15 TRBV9 CASSAAGSPYNEQFF TGTGCCAGCAGCGCCGCCGGATCCCCCTACAATGAGCAGTTCTTC
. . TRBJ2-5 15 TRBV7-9 CASSPPSGGSETQYF TGTGCCAGCAGCCCCCCTTCTGGGGGATCCGAGACCCAGTACTTC